This T cell receptor (beta chain) derives from a study of OX40 agonist ivuxolimab in advanced cancers. Study overall: Prior checkpoint blockade (anti-PD-1, anti-PD-L1 or anti-CTLA-4) was permitted; around 39% had it.

For this clone: The antigen is not known.

Repertoires were generated with immunoSEQ multiplex PCR, while TCRdb's copy carries only in-frame clones and drops some. This sample has around 140,000 clones, with 85% to 95% found just once. Germline V gives CDR1 SGHTA, CDR2 FQGNSA. The CDR3 is 15 amino acids. V shed 2 bases and J shed 0 bases, with 7 bases lying between them. Notes on the study in general: Expanded clones belonging to CD8+ T cells outnumbered, on average, those of CD4+. Expanded peripheral T cell antigen specificity was not determined.

Specimen: CD4+ or CD8+ T cells sorted from blood, collected in a trial of the OX40 agonist ivuxolimab. The V gene is TRBV7-2, the J gene TRBJ2-2; no reliable D call. This sequence was found in an adult with an advanced solid tumor such as melanoma, head and neck, liver or kidney cancer. The CDR3 nucleotides are TGTGCCAGCAGCTTAAGGCTACCGAACACCGGGGAGCTGTTTTTT. Its translation: CASSLRLPNTGELFF.